Shown below are 7 T cell receptor beta chains from a single sample sequenced in a study of immune evolution from preneoplasia to lung adenocarcinoma. TCRdb's copy holds only in-frame clones and misses some; the assay was immunoSEQ multiplex PCR. The repertoire holds about 5,500 clones, around four fifths seen once, with nearly 4% in the top ten. The sequenced sample was FFPE minimally invasive lung adenocarcinoma tissue. All receptors come from a person between 55 and 80 years old with lung adenocarcinoma.

The rearrangement uses TRBV7-3 and TRBJ2-3; TRBD2 matches 7 bases. This CDR3 is built from 14 residues. V lost 2 bases, J lost 3 bases, and 2 bases stayed unmatched. Per germline, CDR1 SGHTA and CDR2 FQGTGA. CDR3 in amino acids: CASSLQGGTDTQYF. The CDR3 DNA is TGTGCCAGCAGCTTACAGGGAGGGACAGATACGCAGTATTTT. Full variable domain (rest looked up from reference TRBV7-3 and TRBJ2-3): GAGVSQTPSNKVTEKGKYVELRCDPISGHTALYWYRQSLGQGPEFLIYFQGTGAADDSGLPNDRFFAVRPEGSVSTLKIQRTERGDSAVYLCASSLQGGTDTQYFGPGTRLTVL.

This clone was observed a handful of times. The chain joins TRBV7-2 to TRBJ2-1, with TRBD2 identical over 12 bases. Germline loops: CDR1 SGHTA, CDR2 FQGNSA. J gave up 5 bases and V 5 bases, and 7 bases lay outside the gene matches. The CDR3 is made up of 16 amino acids. The CDR3 protein is CASSRVWTSGNNEQFF. The DNA for the CDR3 is TGTGCCAGCAGCCGAGTATGGACTAGCGGGAACAATGAGCAGTTCTTC.

The chain carries TRBV29-1 and TRBJ1-2, with D possibly being TRBD1 (5 bases). The germline V and J ends were trimmed by 3 bases and 0 bases, with 8 bases remaining between them. CDR1 is SQVTM, CDR2 ANQGSEA, per germline. This CDR3 region has 13 residues. The CDR3 region has the DNA TGCAGCGTTGAGGGGGGGTCTAACTATGGCTACACCTTC. It specifies CSVEGGSNYGYTF.

The chain combines TRBV7-2 with TRBJ2-1, with D unresolved. V was cut by 4 bases and J by 0 bases, with 13 bases left in between. The germline CDR1 and CDR2 sequences are SGHTA and FQGNSA. The CDR3 sequence is 16 residues long. The DNA of the CDR3 is TGTGCCAGCAGCTGGGGTGGGGTTAGCTCCTACAATGAGCAGTTCTTC. Its protein is CASSWGGVSSYNEQFF.

The CDR3 coding sequence is TGTGCCAGCAGCTTAGGGGCAGGGCTCTATGGCTACACCTTC. It specifies CASSLGAGLYGYTF. This chain uses TRBV13 with TRBJ1-2, with a weak D call TRBD1 (5 bases). The germline V and J ends were trimmed by 0 bases and 4 bases, with 9 bases remaining between them. The CDR3 runs 14 residues. Germline CDR1 PRHDT, CDR2 FYEKMQ (reference sequence).

This clone was seen a handful of times. V gene TRBV9 combines with J gene TRBJ1-5; D gene ambiguous. The CDR3 runs to 16 residues. V was shortened by 7 bases and J by 4 bases, with 21 bases between the two germline ends. Germline V gene lookup returns CDR1 SGDLS and CDR2 YYNGEE. The CDR3 nucleotides read TGTGCCAGCGGCCCCCTTCGGGGAAGAGATAATCAGCCCCAGCATTTT. This sequence encodes CASGPLRGRDNQPQHF.

The CDR3 reads CASSPGLAEARLSEQFF. As DNA, the CDR3 is TGTGCCAGCAGCCCCGGACTAGCGGAAGCCAGATTGAGTGAGCAGTTCTTC. This chain joins TRBV5-4 and TRBJ2-1; TRBD2 matches at 10 bases. This CDR3 region has 17 residues. Trimming removed 4 bases from V and 9 bases from J; junction bases left unmatched: 16. From germline, CDR1 is SGHNT and CDR2 YYREEE (reference sequence).